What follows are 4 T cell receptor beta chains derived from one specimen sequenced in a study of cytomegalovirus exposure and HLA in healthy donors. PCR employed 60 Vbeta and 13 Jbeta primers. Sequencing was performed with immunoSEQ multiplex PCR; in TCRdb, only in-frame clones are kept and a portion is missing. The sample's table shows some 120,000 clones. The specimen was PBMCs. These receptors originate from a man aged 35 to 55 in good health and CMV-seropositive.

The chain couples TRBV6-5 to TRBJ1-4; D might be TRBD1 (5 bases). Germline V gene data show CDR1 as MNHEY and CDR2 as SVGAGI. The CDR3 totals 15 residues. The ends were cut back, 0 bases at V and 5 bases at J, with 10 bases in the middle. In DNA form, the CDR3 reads TGTGCCAGCAGTTACTCAAGGGGTGCGAATGAAAAACTGTTTTTT. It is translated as CASSYSRGANEKLFF.

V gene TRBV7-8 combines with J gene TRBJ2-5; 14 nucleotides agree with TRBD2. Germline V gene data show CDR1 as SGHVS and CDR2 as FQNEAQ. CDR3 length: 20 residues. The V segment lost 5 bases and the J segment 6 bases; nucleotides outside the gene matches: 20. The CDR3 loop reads CASSPTGPGLAGVEGKTQYF. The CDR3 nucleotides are TGTGCCAGCAGCCCCACCGGGCCGGGACTAGCGGGAGTGGAAGGGAAGACCCAGTACTTC.

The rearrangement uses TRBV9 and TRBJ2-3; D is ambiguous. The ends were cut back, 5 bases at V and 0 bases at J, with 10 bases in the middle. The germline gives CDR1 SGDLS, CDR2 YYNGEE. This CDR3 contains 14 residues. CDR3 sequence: CASSAYTSTDTQYF. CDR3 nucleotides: TGTGCCAGCAGTGCCTATACTAGCACAGATACGCAGTATTTT.

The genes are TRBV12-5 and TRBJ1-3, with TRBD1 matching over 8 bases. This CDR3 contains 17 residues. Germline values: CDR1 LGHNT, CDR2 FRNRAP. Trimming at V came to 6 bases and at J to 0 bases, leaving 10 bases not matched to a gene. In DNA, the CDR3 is TGTGCTAGTGGATCTCCGACAGGGGAATACTCTGGAAACACCATATATTTT. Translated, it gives CASGSPTGEYSGNTIYF.